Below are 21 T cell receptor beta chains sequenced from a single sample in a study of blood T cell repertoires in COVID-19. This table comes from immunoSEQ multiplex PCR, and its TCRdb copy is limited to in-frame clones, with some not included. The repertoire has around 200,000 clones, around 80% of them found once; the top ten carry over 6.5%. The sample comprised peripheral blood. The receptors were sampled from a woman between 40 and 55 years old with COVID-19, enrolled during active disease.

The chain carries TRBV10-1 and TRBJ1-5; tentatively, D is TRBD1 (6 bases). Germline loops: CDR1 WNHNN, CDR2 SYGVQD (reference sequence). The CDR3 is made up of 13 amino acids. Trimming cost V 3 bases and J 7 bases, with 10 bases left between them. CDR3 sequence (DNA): TGCGCCAGCAGTGATCACAGGGACCAGCCCCAGCATTTT. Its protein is CASSDHRDQPQHF.

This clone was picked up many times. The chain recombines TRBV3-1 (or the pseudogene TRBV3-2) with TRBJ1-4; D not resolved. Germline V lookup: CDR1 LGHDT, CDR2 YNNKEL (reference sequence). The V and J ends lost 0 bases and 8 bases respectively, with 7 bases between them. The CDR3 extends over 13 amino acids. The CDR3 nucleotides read TGTGCCAGCAGCCAAGATTACCGGGAAAAACTGTTTTTT. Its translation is CASSQDYREKLFF.

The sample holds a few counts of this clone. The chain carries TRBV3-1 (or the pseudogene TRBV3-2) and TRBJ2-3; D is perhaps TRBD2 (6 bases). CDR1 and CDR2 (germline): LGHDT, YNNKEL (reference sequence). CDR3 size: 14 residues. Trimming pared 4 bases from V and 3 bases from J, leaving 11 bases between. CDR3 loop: CASSLPGVTDTQYF. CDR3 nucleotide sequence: TGTGCCAGCAGCCTTCCGGGGGTTACAGATACGCAGTATTTT.

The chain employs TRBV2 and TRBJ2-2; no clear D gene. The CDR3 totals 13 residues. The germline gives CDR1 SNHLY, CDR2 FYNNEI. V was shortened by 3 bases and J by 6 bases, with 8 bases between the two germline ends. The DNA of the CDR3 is TGTGCCAGCAGTGAGGCCAACCCCGGGGAGCTGTTTTTT. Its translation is CASSEANPGELFF.

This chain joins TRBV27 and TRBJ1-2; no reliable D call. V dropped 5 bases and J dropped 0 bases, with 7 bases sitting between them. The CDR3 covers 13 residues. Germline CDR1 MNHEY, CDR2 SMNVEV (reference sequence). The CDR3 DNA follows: TGTGCCAGCAGTCGCACAGCTAACTATGGCTACACCTTC. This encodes CASSRTANYGYTF.

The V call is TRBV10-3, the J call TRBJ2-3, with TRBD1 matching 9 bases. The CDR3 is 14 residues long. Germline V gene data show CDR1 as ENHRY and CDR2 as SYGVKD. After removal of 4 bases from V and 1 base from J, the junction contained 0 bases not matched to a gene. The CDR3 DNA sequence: TGTGCCATCAGTGGGACAGGGGGCACAGATACGCAGTATTTT. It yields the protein CAISGTGGTDTQYF.

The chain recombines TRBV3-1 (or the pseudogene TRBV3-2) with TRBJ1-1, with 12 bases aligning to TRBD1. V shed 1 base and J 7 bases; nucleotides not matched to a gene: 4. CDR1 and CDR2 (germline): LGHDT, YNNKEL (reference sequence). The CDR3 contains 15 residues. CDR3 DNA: TGTGCCAGCAGCCAAGCCGGGACAGGGGGCCGTGAAGCTTTCTTT. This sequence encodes CASSQAGTGGREAFF.

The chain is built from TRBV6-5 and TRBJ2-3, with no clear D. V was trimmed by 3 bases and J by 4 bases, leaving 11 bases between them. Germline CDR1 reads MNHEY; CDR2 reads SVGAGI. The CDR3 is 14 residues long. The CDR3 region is CASSYKTSPDTQYF. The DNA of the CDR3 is TGTGCCAGCAGTTATAAAACGAGCCCAGATACGCAGTATTTT.

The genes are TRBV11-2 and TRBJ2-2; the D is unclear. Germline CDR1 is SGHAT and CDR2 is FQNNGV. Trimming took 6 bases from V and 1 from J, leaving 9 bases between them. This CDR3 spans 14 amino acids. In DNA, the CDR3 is TGTGCCAGCAGTATAGCCAGGAACACCGGGGAGCTGTTTTTT. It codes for CASSIARNTGELFF.

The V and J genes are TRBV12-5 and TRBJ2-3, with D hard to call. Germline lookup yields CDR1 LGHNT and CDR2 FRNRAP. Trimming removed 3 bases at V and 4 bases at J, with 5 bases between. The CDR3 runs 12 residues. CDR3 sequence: CASGFEADTQYF. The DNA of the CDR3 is TGTGCTAGTGGTTTCGAGGCAGATACGCAGTATTTT.

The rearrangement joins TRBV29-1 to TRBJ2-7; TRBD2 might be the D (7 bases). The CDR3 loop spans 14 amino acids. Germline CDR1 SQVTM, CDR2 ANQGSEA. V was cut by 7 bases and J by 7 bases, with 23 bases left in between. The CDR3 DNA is TGCAGCGCCCTCTGGGAAGGGGGGGCGGGGGAGCAGTACTTC. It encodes CSALWEGGAGEQYF.

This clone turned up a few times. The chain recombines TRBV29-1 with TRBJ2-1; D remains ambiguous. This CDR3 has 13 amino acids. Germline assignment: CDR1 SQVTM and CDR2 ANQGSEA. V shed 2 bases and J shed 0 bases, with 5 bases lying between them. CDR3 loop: CSVERSSYNEQFF. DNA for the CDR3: TGCAGCGTTGAACGGAGCTCCTACAATGAGCAGTTCTTC.

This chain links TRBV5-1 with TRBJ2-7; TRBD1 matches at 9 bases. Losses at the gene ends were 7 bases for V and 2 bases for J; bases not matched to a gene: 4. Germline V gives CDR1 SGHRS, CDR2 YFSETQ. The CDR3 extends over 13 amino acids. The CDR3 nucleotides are TGCGCCAGCGGTAGGACAGGGGCCTACGAGCAGTACTTC. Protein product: CASGRTGAYEQYF.

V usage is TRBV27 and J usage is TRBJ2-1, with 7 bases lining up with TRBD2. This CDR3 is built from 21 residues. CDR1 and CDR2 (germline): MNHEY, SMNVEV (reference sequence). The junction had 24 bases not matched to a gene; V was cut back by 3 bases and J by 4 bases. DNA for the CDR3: TGTGCCAGCAGTTTGAACCCCCCAATCCTGGCGGGGGAATCCGCTTACAATGAGCAGTTCTTC. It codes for CASSLNPPILAGESAYNEQFF.

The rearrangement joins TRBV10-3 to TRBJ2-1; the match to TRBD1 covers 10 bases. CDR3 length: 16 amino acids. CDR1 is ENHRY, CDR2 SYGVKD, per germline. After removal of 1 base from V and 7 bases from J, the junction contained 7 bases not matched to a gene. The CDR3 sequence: CAISEWGQGSGNEQFF. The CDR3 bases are TGTGCCATCAGTGAGTGGGGACAGGGGTCTGGAAATGAGCAGTTCTTC.

The CDR3 sequence is CASSPGGLNTEAFF. Written as DNA, the CDR3 is TGTGCCAGCAGTCCGGGGGGTCTGAACACTGAAGCTTTCTTT. The rearrangement joins TRBV28 to TRBJ1-1, with D tentatively TRBD1 (5 bases). Germline lookup yields CDR1 MDHEN and CDR2 SYDVKM. Trimming pared 5 bases from V and 0 bases from J, leaving 10 bases between. This CDR3 is 14 amino acids long.

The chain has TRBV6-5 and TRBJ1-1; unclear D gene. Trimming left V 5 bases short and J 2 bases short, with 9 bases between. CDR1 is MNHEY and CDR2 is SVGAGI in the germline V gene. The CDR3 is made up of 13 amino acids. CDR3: CASSKPGNTEAFF. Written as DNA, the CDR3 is TGTGCCAGCAGTAAACCGGGAAACACTGAAGCTTTCTTT.

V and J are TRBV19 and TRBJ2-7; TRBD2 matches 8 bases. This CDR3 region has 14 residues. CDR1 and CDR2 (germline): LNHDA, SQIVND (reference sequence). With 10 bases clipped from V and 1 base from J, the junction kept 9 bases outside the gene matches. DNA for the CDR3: TGTGCCACCCGAAGCGGGGGAGTATCCTACGAGCAGTACTTC. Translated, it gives CATRSGGVSYEQYF.

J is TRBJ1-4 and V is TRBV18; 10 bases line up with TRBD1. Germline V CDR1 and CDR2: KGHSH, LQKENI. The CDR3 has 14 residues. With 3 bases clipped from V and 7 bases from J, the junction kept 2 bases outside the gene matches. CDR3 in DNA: TGTGCCAGCTCACCGACAGGGGGCCTTGAAAAACTGTTTTTT. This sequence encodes CASSPTGGLEKLFF.

CDR3 region: CASSLWTDGELFF. CDR3 nucleotide sequence: TGTGCCAGCAGCTTATGGACAGACGGGGAGCTGTTTTTT. J is TRBJ2-2 and V is TRBV7-9; a possible D gene is TRBD1 (6 bases). Trimming pared 2 bases from V and 7 bases from J, leaving 8 bases between. The CDR3 spans 13 residues. The germline gives CDR1 SEHNR, CDR2 FQNEAQ (reference sequence).

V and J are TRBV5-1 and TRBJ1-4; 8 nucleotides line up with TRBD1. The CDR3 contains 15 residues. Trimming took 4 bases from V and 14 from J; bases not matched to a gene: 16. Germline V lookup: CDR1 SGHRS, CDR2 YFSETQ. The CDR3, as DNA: TGCGCCAGCAGCCGGGACAGGCACCCCCGGAATTCGCTGTTTTTT. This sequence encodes CASSRDRHPRNSLFF. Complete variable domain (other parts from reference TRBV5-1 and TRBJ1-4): KAGVTQTPRYLIKTRGQQVTLSCSPISGHRSVSWYQQTPGQGLQFLFEYFSETQRNKGNFPGRFSGRQFSNSRSEMNVSTLELGDSALYLCASSRDRHPRNSLFFGSGTQLSVL.